These 2 T cell receptor beta chains were sequenced from one sample in a study of yellow fever vaccine responses in identical twins. TCRdb processed the RT-PCR reads anew with MiXCR; each CDR3 protein has one entry. Here the sample spans about 4,500 distinct CDR3 sequences, approximately 85% being singletons. This specimen consisted of T cells from blood (PBMCs), unsorted or a sorted subset (not recorded which), obtained before or after yellow fever vaccination (not recorded which). The source of these receptors is a woman aged 18-29 years who received the yellow fever vaccine.

The V call is TRBV9, the J call TRBJ2-7, with D possibly matching TRBD2 (6 bases). Trimming took off 0 bases at V and 0 bases at J, with 10 bases between the two ends. CDR3 size: 15 residues. Germline CDR1 is SGDLS and CDR2 is YYNGEE. The CDR3 sequence: CASSVATGDSYEQYF. CDR3 nucleotide sequence: TGTGCCAGCAGCGTAGCTACGGGGGACTCCTACGAGCAGTACTTC.

This rearrangement joins TRBV29-1 to TRBJ2-3, with D hard to call. The germline V and J ends were trimmed by 0 bases and 5 bases, with 12 bases remaining between them. This CDR3 is 14 amino acids long. Germline CDR1 SQVTM, CDR2 ANQGSEA. Written as DNA, the CDR3 is TGCAGCGTTGAAGAATACGGATCTGGAGATACGCAGTATTTT. The encoded protein is CSVEEYGSGDTQYF.